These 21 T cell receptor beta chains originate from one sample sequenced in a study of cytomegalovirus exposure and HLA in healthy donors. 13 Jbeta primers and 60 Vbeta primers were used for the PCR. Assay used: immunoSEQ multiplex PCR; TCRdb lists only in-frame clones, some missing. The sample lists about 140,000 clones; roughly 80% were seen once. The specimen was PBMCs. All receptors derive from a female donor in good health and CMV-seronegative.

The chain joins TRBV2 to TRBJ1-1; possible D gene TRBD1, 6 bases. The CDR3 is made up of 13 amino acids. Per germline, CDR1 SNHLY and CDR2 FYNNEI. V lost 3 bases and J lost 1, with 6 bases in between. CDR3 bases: TGTGCCAGCAGTGACAGGGGGAACACTGAAGCTTTCTTT. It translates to CASSDRGNTEAFF.

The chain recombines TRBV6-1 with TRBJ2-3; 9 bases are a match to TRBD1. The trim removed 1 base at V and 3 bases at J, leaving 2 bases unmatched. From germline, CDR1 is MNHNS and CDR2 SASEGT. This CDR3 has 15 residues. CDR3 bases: TGTGCCAGCAGTGAAGACAGGGGGCAGACAGATACGCAGTATTTT. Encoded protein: CASSEDRGQTDTQYF.

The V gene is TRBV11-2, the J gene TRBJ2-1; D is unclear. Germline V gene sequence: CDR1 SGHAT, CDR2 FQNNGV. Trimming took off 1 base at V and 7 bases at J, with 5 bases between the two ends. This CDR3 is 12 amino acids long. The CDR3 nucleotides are TGTGCCAGCAGCTTAGTCGGGAATGAGCAGTTCTTC. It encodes CASSLVGNEQFF.

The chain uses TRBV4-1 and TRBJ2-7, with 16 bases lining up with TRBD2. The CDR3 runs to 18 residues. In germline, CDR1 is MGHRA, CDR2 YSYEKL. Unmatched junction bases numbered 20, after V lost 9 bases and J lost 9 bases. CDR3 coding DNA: TGCGCCAGTACCTCAGCGGACCCGGGACTAGCGGGAGGGTCCCCGCAGTACTTC. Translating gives CASTSADPGLAGGSPQYF.

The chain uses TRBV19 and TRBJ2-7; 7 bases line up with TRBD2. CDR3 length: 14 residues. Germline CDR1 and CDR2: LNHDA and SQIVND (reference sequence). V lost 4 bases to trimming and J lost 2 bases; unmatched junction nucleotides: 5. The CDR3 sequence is CASSRSSGTYEQYF. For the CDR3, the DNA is TGTGCCAGTAGTAGGTCTAGCGGAACCTACGAGCAGTACTTC.

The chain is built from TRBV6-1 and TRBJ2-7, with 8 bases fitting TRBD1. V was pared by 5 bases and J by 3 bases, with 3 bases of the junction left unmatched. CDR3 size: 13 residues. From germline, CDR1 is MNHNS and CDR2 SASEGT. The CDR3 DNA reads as TGTGCCAGCAGTCTACAGGGGGTCTACGAGCAGTACTTC. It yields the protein CASSLQGVYEQYF.

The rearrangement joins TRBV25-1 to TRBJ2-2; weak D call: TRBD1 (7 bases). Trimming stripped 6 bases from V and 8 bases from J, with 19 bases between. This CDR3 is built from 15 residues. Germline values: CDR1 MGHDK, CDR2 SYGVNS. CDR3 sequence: CASSNTPGGIGELFF. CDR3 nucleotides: TGTGCCAGCAGCAACACCCCAGGGGGGATTGGGGAGCTGTTTTTT. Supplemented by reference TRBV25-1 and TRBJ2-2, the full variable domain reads EADIYQTPRYLVIGTGKKITLECSQTMGHDKMYWYQQDPGMELHLIHYSYGVNSTEKGDLSSESTVSRIRTEHFPLTLESARPSHTSQYLCASSNTPGGIGELFFGEGSRLTVL.

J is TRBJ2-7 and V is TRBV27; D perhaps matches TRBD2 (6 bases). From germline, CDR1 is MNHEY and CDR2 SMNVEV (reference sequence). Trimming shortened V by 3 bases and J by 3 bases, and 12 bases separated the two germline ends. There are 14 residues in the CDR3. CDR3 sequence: CASSFGTGDYEQYF. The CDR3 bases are TGTGCCAGCAGTTTTGGGACTGGTGACTACGAGCAGTACTTC.

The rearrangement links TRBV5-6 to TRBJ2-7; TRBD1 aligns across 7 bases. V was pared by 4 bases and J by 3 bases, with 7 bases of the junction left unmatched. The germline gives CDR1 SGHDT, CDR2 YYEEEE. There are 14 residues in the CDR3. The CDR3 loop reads CASSRGGPHYEQYF. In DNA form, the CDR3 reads TGTGCCAGCAGCCGAGGGGGCCCCCACTACGAGCAGTACTTC.

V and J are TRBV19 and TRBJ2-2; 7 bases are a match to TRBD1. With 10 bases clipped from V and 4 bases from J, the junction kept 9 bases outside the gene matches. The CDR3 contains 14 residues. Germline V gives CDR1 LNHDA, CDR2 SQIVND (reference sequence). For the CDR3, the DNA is TGTGCCACAAATACAGGGGTCGGCACCGGGGAGCTGTTTTTT. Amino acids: CATNTGVGTGELFF.

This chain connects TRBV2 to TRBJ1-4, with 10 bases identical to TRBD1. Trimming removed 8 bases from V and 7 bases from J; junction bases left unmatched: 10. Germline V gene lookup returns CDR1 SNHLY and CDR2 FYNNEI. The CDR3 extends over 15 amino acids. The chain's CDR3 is CASLILTGGTEKLFF. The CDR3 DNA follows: TGTGCCAGCCTGATCTTGACAGGGGGCACTGAAAAACTGTTTTTT.

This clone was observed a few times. CDR3 sequence reads: CASSLAGQSEKLFF. CDR3 bases: TGTGCCAGCAGCTTAGCGGGACAGTCGGAAAAACTGTTTTTT. The chain employs TRBV7-9 and TRBJ1-4; 7 bases line up with TRBD1. V shed 0 bases, J shed 8 bases, and the junction held 3 bases outside the gene matches. Germline assignment: CDR1 SEHNR and CDR2 FQNEAQ (reference sequence). This CDR3 spans 14 amino acids.

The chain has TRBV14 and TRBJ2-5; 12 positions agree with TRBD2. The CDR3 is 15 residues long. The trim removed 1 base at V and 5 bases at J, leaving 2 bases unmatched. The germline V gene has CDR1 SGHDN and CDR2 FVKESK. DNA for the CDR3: TGTGCCAGCAGCCAAGGACTAGCGGGAGTTGAGACCCAGTACTTC. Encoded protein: CASSQGLAGVETQYF.

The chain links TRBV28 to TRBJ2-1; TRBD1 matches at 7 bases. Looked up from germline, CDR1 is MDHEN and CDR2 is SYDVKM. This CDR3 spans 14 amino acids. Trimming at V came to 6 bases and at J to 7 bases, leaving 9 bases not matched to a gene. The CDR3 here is CASSSGQVGNEQFF. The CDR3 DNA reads TGTGCCAGCAGCTCAGGACAGGTGGGGAATGAGCAGTTCTTC.

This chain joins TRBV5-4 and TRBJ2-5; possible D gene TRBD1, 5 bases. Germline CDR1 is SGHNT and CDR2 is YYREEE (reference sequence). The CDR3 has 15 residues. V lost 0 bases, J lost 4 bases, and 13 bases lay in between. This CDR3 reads CASSLEQGLGETQYF. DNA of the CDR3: TGTGCCAGCAGCTTGGAGCAGGGTCTGGGAGAGACCCAGTACTTC.

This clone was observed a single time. The CDR3 sequence: CASSPYINTEAFF. The DNA of the CDR3 is TGTGCCAGCAGTCCTTATATAAACACTGAAGCTTTCTTT. The chain links TRBV7-2 to TRBJ1-1; no clear D gene. Per germline, CDR1 SGHTA and CDR2 FQGNSA. There are 13 residues in the CDR3. V was shortened by 6 bases and J by 2 bases, with 10 bases between the two germline ends.

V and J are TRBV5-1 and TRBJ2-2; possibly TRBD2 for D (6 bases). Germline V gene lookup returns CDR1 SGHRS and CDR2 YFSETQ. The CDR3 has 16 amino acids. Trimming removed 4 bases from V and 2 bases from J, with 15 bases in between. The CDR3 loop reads CASSPTTGTNTGELFF. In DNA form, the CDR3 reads TGCGCCAGCAGCCCTACTACCGGGACTAACACCGGGGAGCTGTTTTTT.

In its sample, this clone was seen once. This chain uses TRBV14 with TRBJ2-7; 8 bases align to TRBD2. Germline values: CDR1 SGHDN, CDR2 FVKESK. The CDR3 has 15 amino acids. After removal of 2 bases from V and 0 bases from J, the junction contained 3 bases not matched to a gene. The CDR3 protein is CASSQWSGSSYEQYF. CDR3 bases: TGTGCCAGCAGCCAATGGAGCGGGAGCTCCTACGAGCAGTACTTC.

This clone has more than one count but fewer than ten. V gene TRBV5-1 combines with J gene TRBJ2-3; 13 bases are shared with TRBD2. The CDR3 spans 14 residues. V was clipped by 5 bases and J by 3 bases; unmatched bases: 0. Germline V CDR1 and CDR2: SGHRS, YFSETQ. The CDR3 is CASRGLAGTDTQYF. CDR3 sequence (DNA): TGCGCCAGCAGGGGACTAGCGGGAACAGATACGCAGTATTTT.

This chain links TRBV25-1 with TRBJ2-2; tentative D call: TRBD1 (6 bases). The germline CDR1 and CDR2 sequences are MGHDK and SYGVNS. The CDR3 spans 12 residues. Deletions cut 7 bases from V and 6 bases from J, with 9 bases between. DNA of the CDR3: TGTGCCAGCAAAACAGGGCCCGGGGAGCTGTTTTTT. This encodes CASKTGPGELFF.

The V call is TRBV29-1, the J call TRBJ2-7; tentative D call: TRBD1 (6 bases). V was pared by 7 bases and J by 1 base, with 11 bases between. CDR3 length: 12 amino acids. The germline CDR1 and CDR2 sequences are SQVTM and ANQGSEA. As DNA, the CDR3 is TGCAGCGGTCTGACAGGTTCCTACGAGCAGTACTTC. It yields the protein CSGLTGSYEQYF.